What follows is one T cell receptor (beta chain) and its context. Its target is not known. From germline, CDR1 is LNHNV and CDR2 YYDKDF (reference sequence). The CDR3 runs 18 residues. V lost 3 bases and J lost 2, with 23 bases in between. Some clones are missing from TCRdb's copy, which holds only in-frame ones; the method was immunoSEQ multiplex PCR. The sample includes 110,000 to 150,000 clones, 93% of them seen just once. The record originates from a study of T cell responses to AZD1222 COVID-19 vaccine. Points from the study as a whole: Baseline antibody screening turned up just a handful of seropositive AZD1222 recipients.

This material consisted of peripheral blood, taken on day 0 of AZD1222 vaccination. This receptor was identified in an adult in good health. V is TRBV15 and J is TRBJ2-7; D perhaps matches TRBD1 (6 bases). CDR3 sequence reads: CATSSPSLPGVRPYEQYF. In DNA, the CDR3 is TGTGCCACCAGCAGTCCCTCGCTCCCAGGGGTTCGCCCCTACGAGCAGTACTTC.